This passage covers 15 T cell receptor beta chains from one sample sequenced in a study of CD8 T cells in Susac syndrome. When the RNA was reverse transcribed, random hexamers were used with an input of roughly 0.45 to 1 ug. MiXCR, applied by TCRdb to the immunoSEQ multiplex PCR reads, yields one record per CDR3 protein. The sample has hundreds of thousands of distinct CDR3 sequences, over 90% seen once. The specimen was CD4+ T cells from PBMCs. Receptors were obtained from a human donor with Susac syndrome.

The rearrangement uses TRBV11-2 and TRBJ1-1; unclear D gene. V lost 0 bases, J lost 1 base, and 6 bases lay in between. The CDR3 contains 14 residues. CDR1 is SGHAT and CDR2 is FQNNGV in the germline V gene. The CDR3 here is CASSLDSGNTEAFF. The CDR3 nucleotides read TGTGCCAGCAGCTTAGACAGTGGGAACACTGAAGCTTTCTTT.

The gene calls are TRBV4-1 and TRBJ1-2, with 8 nucleotides matching TRBD1. CDR1 is MGHRA and CDR2 is YSYEKL in the germline V gene. The J segment lost 3 bases and the V segment lost 3 bases, leaving 3 bases of the junction unmatched. The CDR3 runs to 14 residues. The CDR3 reads CASSHPGQDYGYTF. As DNA, the CDR3 is TGCGCCAGCAGCCACCCGGGACAGGACTATGGCTACACCTTC.

This chain joins TRBV18 and TRBJ1-1; perhaps TRBD1 as D (6 bases). Germline V gives CDR1 KGHSH, CDR2 LQKENI. With 3 bases removed from V and 1 base from J, the gap between germline ends came to 9 bases. CDR3 length: 14 amino acids. CDR3 sequence (DNA): TGTGCCAGCTCACCTCAACAGGGGAACACTGAAGCTTTCTTT. Its translation is CASSPQQGNTEAFF.

The rearrangement joins TRBV29-1 to TRBJ2-5, with D hard to call. Looked up from germline, CDR1 is SQVTM and CDR2 is ANQGSEA. V gave up 4 bases and J gave up 5 bases, with 11 bases separating them. The CDR3 consists of 12 residues. The CDR3 protein is CSVGDLMETQYF. CDR3 DNA: TGCAGCGTTGGGGATCTCATGGAGACCCAGTACTTC.

This chain uses TRBV10-3 with TRBJ2-5, with 7 bases that match TRBD1. V lost 6 bases and J lost 1; bases outside the gene matches: 8. The CDR3 runs 15 residues. Germline V gene data show CDR1 as ENHRY and CDR2 as SYGVKD. CDR3 DNA: TGTGCCATCAGAGACCGGGACAGCTTCCAAGAGACCCAGTACTTC. Protein: CAIRDRDSFQETQYF.

The rearrangement links TRBV20-1 to TRBJ2-7, with D possibly being TRBD1 or TRBD2 (7 bases each). CDR1 is DFQATT, CDR2 SNEGSKA, per germline (reference sequence). CDR3 length: 17 residues. V lost 4 bases, J lost 3 bases, and 25 bases lay in between. CDR3 in DNA: TGCAGTGCTACTCTCCTATTCAGGGGGGGAGCTAACTACGAGCAGTACTTC. It yields the protein CSATLLFRGGANYEQYF.

This chain uses TRBV20-1 with TRBJ2-1; 13 nucleotides line up with TRBD2. CDR3 length equals 14 residues. After removal of 8 bases from V and 8 bases from J, the junction contained 9 bases not matched to a gene. Germline lookup yields CDR1 DFQATT and CDR2 SNEGSKA (reference sequence). The CDR3: CSSITSGGADEQFF. The CDR3 DNA reads TGCAGTTCCATCACTAGCGGGGGGGCGGATGAGCAGTTCTTC.

This sequence joins TRBV25-1 and TRBJ2-7, with D perhaps TRBD1 (6 bases). Trimming took off 6 bases at V and 3 bases at J, with 15 bases between the two ends. Germline loops: CDR1 MGHDK, CDR2 SYGVNS. The CDR3 is 14 residues long. CDR3 sequence: CASRRTASDYEQYF. The CDR3 coding sequence is TGTGCCAGCAGGCGGACAGCGTCGGACTACGAGCAGTACTTC.

The CDR3 is CSARLGQGRNYGYTF. The CDR3 DNA is TGCAGTGCTAGATTGGGACAGGGTCGAAACTATGGCTACACCTTC. The chain couples TRBV20-1 to TRBJ1-2, with 9 bases aligning to TRBD1. This CDR3 spans 15 amino acids. The trim removed 2 bases at V and 2 bases at J, leaving 6 bases unmatched. CDR1 is DFQATT, CDR2 SNEGSKA, per germline (reference sequence).

The gene calls are TRBV12-3 or TRBV12-4 and TRBJ1-5; weak D call: TRBD1 (5 bases). The CDR3 runs 16 residues. Trimming took off 5 bases at V and 5 bases at J, with 19 bases between the two ends. CDR3 loop: CASSARQTIDDQPQHF. CDR3 nucleotide sequence: TGTGCCAGCAGTGCAAGACAGACAATTGACGATCAGCCCCAGCATTTT.

The chain has TRBV20-1 and TRBJ2-3, with 7 bases aligning to TRBD1. Germline V lookup: CDR1 DFQATT, CDR2 SNEGSKA (reference sequence). CDR3 length: 15 amino acids. V lost 3 bases to trimming and J lost 3 bases; unmatched junction nucleotides: 9. In DNA, the CDR3 is TGCAGTGCTAGTCCCGAACAGGGGCGGACAGATACGCAGTATTTT. This translates into CSASPEQGRTDTQYF.

This clonotype has just one count. The rearrangement uses TRBV30 and TRBJ1-6, with D tentatively TRBD1 (5 bases). The V end lost 0 bases, the J end lost 10 bases, and 19 bases lay between the germline ends. The CDR3 is 16 amino acids. Germline V gene sequence: CDR1 GTSNPN, CDR2 SVGIG (reference sequence). The CDR3 region is CAWSVLSGPSGSPLHF. In nucleotides, the CDR3 is TGTGCCTGGAGTGTACTTTCGGGACCATCCGGATCACCCCTCCACTTT.

The V and J genes are TRBV29-1 and TRBJ2-7; D perhaps matches TRBD1 (5 bases). The V gene's germline CDR1 is SQVTM and CDR2 ANQGSEA. The CDR3 runs 12 residues. The germline V and J ends were trimmed by 4 bases and 5 bases, with 12 bases remaining between them. The CDR3 DNA is TGCAGCGTTGTACAAGGGGTAAACGAGCAGTACTTC. As protein: CSVVQGVNEQYF.

The V gene is TRBV5-6, the J gene TRBJ2-2; possible D gene TRBD1, 6 bases. The CDR3 extends over 13 amino acids. CDR1 and CDR2 from the germline V gene are SGHDT and YYEEEE. The V and J ends lost 1 base and 7 bases respectively, with 8 bases between them. CDR3 coding DNA: TGTGCCAGCAGCTTGCAGGGGATCGGGGAGCTGTTTTTT. Its protein is CASSLQGIGELFF.

V usage is TRBV20-1 and J usage is TRBJ2-1; 7 bases fit TRBD2. This CDR3 is built from 14 residues. In germline, CDR1 is DFQATT, CDR2 SNEGSKA (reference sequence). J was trimmed by 2 bases and V by 7 bases; bases with no gene match: 8. DNA for the CDR3: TGCAGTGTACAAGAGCGGGGTCCCTACAATGAGCAGTTCTTC. Protein: CSVQERGPYNEQFF.